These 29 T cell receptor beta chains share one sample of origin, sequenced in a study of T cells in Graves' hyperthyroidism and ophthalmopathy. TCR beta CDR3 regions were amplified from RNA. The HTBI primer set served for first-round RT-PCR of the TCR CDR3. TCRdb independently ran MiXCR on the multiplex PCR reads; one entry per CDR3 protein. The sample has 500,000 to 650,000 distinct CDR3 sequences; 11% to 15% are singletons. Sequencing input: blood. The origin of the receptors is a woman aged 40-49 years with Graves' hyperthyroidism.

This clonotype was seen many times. The CDR3 reads CASSEGVVGELFF. The CDR3 coding sequence is TGTGCCAGCAGTGAAGGTGTTGTCGGGGAGCTGTTTTTT. The chain employs TRBV2 and TRBJ2-2; D remains ambiguous. Trimming shortened V by 1 base and J by 7 bases, and 7 bases separated the two germline ends. In germline, CDR1 is SNHLY, CDR2 FYNNEI. The CDR3 covers 13 residues.

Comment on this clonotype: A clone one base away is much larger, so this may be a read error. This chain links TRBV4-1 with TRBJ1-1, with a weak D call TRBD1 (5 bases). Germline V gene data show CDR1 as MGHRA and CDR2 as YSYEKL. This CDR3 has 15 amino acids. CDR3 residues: CASSQGGPTNIEAFF. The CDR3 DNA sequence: TGCGCCAGCAGCCAAGGGGGACCGACGAACATTGAAGCTTTCTTT.

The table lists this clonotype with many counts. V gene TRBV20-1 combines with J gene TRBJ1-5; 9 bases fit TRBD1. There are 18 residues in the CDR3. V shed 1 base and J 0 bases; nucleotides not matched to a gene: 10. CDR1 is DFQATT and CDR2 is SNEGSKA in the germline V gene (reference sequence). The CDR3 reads CSARGRDRETYSNQPQHF. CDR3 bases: TGCAGTGCTAGAGGCCGGGACAGGGAGACGTATAGCAATCAGCCCCAGCATTTT.

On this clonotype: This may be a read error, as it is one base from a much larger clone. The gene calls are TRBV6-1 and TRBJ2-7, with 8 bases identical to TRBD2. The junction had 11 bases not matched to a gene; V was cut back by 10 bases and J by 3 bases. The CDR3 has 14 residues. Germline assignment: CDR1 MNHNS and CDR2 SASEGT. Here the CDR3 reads CATREYSGIYEQYF. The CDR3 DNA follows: TGTGCCACCCGAGAGTATAGCGGGATCTACGAGCAGTACTTC.

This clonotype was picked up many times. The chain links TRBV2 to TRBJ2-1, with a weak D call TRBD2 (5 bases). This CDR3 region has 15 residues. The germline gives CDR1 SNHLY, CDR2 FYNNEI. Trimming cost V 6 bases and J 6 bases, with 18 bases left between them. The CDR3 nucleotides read TGTGCCAGCAGGTCCGGGCTAGCAGAACCCAATGAGCAGTTCTTC. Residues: CASRSGLAEPNEQFF.

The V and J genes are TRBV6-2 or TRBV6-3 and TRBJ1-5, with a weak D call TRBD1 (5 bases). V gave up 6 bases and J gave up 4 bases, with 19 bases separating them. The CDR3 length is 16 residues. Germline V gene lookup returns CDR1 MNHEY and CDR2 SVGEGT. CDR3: CASRSKTGRINQPQHF. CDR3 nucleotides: TGTGCCAGCAGAAGCAAAACGGGACGGATAAATCAGCCCCAGCATTTT.

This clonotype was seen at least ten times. As DNA, the CDR3 is TGTGCCATCAGTGAGAAGGGGCTTAGCTATGGCTACACCTTC. It encodes CAISEKGLSYGYTF. The chain combines TRBV10-3 with TRBJ1-2; D is perhaps TRBD1 (5 bases). Germline V lookup: CDR1 ENHRY, CDR2 SYGVKD. V was trimmed by 2 bases and J by 4 bases, leaving 11 bases between them. The CDR3 runs to 14 residues.

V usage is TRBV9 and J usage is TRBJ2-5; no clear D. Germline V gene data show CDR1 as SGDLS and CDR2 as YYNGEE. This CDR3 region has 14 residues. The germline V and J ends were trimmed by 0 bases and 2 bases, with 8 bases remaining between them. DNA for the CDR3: TGTGCCAGCAGCGTAGGGGTGGCACAAGAGACCCAGTACTTC. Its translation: CASSVGVAQETQYF.

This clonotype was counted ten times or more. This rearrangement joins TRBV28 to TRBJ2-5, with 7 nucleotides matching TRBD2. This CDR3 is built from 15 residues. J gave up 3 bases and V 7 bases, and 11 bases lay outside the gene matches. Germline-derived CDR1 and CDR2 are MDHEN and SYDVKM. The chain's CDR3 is CASNTGAGTKETQYF. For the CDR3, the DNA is TGTGCCAGCAACACTGGAGCGGGGACGAAAGAGACCCAGTACTTC. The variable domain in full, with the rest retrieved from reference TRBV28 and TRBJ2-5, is DVKVTQSSRYLVKRTGEKVFLECVQDMDHENMFWYRQDPGLGLRLIYFSYDVKMKEKGDIPEGYSVSREKKERFSLILESASTNQTSMYLCASNTGAGTKETQYFGPGTRLLVL.

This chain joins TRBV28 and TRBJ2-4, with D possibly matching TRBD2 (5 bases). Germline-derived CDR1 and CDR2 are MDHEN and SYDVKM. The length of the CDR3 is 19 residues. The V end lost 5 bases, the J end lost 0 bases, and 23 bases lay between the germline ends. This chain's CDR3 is CASSNPVRALGQAKNIQYF. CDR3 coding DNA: TGTGCCAGCAGTAATCCGGTTCGGGCACTAGGCCAAGCCAAAAACATTCAGTACTTC.

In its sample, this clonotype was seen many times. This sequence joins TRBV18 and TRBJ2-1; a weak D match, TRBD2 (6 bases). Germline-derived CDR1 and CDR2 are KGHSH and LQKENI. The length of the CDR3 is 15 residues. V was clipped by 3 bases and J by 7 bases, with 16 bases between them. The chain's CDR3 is CASSPRERTPNEQFF. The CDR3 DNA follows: TGTGCCAGCTCACCGCGGGAAAGGACACCTAATGAGCAGTTCTTC.

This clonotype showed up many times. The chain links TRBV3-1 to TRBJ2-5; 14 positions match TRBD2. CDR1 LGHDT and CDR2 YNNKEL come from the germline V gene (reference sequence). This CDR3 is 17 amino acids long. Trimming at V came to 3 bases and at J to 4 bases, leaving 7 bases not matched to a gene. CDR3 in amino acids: CASSQPGTSGRTETQYF. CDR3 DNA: TGTGCCAGCAGCCAGCCCGGGACTAGCGGGAGAACAGAGACCCAGTACTTC.

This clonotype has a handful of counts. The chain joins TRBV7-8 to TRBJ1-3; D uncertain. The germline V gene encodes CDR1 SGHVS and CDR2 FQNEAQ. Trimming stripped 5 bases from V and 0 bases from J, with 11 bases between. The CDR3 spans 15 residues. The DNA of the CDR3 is TGTGCCAGCAGCCTATATGAGAGCTCTGGAAACACCATATATTTT. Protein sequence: CASSLYESSGNTIYF.

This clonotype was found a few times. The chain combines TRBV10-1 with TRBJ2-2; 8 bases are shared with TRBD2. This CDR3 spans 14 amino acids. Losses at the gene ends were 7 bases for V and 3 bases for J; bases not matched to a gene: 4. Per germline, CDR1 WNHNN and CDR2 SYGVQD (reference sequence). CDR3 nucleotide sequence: TGCGCCAGCAAGCGGGAGCTAGACACCGGGGAGCTGTTTTTT. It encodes CASKRELDTGELFF.

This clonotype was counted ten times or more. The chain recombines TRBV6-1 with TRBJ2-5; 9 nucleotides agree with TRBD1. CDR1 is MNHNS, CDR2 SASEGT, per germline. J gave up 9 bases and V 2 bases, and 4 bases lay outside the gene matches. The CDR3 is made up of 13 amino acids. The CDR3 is CASSERDRASQYF. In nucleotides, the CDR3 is TGTGCCAGCAGTGAACGGGACAGGGCGTCCCAGTACTTC.

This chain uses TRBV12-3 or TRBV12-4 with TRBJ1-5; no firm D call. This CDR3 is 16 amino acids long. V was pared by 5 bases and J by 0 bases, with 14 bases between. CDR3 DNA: TGTGCCAGCAGTGAGTTACGCGAAGATAGCAATCAGCCCCAGCATTTT. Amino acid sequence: CASSELREDSNQPQHF.

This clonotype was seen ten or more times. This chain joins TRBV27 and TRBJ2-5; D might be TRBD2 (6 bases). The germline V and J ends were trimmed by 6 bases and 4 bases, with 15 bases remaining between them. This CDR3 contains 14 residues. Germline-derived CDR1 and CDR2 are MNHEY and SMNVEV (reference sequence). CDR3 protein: CASRARRDSETQYF. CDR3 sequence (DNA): TGTGCCAGCAGAGCGCGCAGGGACTCAGAGACCCAGTACTTC.

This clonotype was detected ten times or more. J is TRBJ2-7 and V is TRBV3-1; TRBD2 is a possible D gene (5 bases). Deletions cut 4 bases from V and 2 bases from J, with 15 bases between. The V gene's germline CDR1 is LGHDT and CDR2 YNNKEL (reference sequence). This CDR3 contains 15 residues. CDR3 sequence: CASSRGRGSAYEQYF. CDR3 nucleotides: TGTGCCAGCAGCCGCGGGCGAGGGTCCGCCTACGAGCAGTACTTC.

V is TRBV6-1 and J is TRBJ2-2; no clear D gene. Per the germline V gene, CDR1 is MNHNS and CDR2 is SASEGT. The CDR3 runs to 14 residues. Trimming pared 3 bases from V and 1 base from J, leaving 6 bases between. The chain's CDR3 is CASSENKNTGELFF. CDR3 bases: TGTGCCAGCAGTGAGAACAAGAACACCGGGGAGCTGTTTTTT.

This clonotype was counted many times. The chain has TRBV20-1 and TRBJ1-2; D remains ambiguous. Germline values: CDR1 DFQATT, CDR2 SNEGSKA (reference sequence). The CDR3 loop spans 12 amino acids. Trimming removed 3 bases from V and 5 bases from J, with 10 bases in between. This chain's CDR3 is CSASGGYYGYTF. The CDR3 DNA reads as TGCAGTGCTAGTGGTGGATATTATGGCTACACCTTC.

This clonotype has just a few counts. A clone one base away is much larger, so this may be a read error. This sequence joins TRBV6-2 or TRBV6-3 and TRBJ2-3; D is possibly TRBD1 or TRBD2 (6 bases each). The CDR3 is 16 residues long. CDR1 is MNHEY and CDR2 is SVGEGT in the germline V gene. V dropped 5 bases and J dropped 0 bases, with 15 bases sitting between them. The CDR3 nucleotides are TGTGCCAGCAGTGTGGGGGGCTACACAAGCACAGATACGCAGTATTTT. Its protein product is CASSVGGYTSTDTQYF.

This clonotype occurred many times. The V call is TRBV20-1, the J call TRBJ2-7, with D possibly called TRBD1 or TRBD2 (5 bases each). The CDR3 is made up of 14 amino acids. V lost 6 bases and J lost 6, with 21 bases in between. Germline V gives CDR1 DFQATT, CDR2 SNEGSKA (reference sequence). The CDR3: CSAHGQGRPVEQYF. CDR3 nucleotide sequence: TGCAGTGCGCATGGCCAGGGACGACCAGTCGAGCAGTACTTC.

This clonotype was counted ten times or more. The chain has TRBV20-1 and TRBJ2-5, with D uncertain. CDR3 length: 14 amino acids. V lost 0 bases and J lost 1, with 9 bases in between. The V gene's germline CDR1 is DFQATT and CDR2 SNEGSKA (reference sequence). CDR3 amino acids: CSARDPYLQETQYF. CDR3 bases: TGCAGTGCTAGAGATCCGTACCTCCAAGAGACCCAGTACTTC.

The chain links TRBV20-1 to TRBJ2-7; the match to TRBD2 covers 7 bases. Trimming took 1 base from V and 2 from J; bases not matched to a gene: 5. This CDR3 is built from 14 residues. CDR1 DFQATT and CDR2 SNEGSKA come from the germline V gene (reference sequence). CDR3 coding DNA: TGCAGTGCTAGAGTCACGGGAGGTGCCTACGAGCAGTACTTC. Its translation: CSARVTGGAYEQYF.

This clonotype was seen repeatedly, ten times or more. The CDR3 spells CASSFDREGYNEQFF. The CDR3 nucleotides read TGTGCCAGCAGTTTCGACAGGGAGGGATACAATGAGCAGTTCTTC. The chain couples TRBV11-2 to TRBJ2-1; possibly TRBD1 or TRBD2 for D (7 bases each). V lost 6 bases and J 4 bases, leaving 16 bases between the germline ends. The germline CDR1 and CDR2 sequences are SGHAT and FQNNGV. The CDR3 length is 15 residues.

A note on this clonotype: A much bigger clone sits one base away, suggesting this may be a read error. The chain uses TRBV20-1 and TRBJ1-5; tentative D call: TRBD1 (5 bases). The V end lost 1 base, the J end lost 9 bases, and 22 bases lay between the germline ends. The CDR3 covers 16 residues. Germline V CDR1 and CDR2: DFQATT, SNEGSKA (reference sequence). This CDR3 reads CSARVGVSRGGRPQHF. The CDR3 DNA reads TGCAGTGCTAGAGTGGGGGTCTCTCGGGGAGGTCGGCCCCAGCATTTT.

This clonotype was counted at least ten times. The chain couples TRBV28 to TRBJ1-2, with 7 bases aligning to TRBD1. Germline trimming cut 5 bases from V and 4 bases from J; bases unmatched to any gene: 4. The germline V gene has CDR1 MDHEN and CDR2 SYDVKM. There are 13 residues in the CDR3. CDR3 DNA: TGTGCCAGCAGTCAGTACAGGGGCTATGGCTACACCTTC. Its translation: CASSQYRGYGYTF.

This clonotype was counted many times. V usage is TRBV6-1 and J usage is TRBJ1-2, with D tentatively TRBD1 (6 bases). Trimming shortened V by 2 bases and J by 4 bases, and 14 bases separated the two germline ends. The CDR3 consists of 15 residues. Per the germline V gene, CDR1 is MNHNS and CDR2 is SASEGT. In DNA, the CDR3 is TGTGCCAGCAGTGAATACGGACAGATATTCTATGGCTACACCTTC. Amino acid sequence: CASSEYGQIFYGYTF.

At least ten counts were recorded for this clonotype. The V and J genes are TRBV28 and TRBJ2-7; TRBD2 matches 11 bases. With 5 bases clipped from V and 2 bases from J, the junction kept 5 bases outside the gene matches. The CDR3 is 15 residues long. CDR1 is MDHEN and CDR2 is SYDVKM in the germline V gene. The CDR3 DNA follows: TGTGCCAGCAGTCCCCTAGCGGGAGGAGCCTACGAGCAGTACTTC. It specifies CASSPLAGGAYEQYF. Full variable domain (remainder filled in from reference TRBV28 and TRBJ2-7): DVKVTQSSRYLVKRTGEKVFLECVQDMDHENMFWYRQDPGLGLRLIYFSYDVKMKEKGDIPEGYSVSREKKERFSLILESASTNQTSMYLCASSPLAGGAYEQYFGPGTRLTVT.